The clone carrying this T cell receptor (beta chain) was seen a handful of times. CDR3 length: 15 residues. With 5 bases clipped from V and 4 bases from J, the junction kept 7 bases outside the gene matches. Germline lookup yields CDR1 SGHAT and CDR2 FQNNGV. TCRdb re-derived calls from the 5' RACE reads in MiXCR, one entry per CDR3 protein. The sample has 45,000 to 60,000 distinct CDR3 sequences, 24% seen once. The chain combines TRBV11-2 with TRBJ1-3; TRBD1 matches 8 bases. The sequencing input was tumor-infiltrating naive CD4+ T cells sorted from the breast tumor. The subset denotes: naive CD4+ T cells, CD4+CD45RA+CD25-. This sequence was found in a female donor with breast cancer. CDR3 amino acids: CASSTTGGRGNTIYF. The CDR3 DNA follows: TGTGCCAGCAGCACAACAGGGGGGCGAGGAAACACCATATATTTT.